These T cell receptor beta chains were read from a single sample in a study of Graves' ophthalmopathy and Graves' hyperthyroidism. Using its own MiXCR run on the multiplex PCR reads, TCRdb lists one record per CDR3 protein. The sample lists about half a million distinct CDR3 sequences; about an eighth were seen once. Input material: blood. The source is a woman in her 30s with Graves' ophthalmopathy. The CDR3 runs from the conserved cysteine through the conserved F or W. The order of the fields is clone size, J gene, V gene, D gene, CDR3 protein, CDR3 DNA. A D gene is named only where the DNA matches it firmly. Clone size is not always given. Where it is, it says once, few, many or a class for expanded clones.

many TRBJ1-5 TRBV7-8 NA CASSLDRKQPQHF TGTGCCAGCAGCTTAGACAGAAAGCAGCCCCAGCATTTT
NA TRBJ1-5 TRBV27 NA CASSRANQGPQHF TGTGCCAGCAGTCGGGCAAACCAGGGGCCCCAGCATTTT
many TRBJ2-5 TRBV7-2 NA CATTRGVQETQYF TGTGCCACCACCCGCGGGGTCCAAGAGACCCAGTACTTC
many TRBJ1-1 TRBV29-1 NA CSVLTGMNTEAFF TGCAGCGTCCTTACAGGAATGAACACTGAAGCTTTCTTT
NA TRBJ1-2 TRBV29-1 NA CSAQRGGPGGYTF TGCAGCGCCCAAAGGGGAGGCCCCGGGGGCTACACCTTC
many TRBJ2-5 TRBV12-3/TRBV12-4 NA CASSFNRRQETQYF TGTGCCAGCAGTTTCAACAGGAGACAAGAGACCCAGTACTTC
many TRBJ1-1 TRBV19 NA CASSEGGRWTEAFF TGTGCCAGTAGCGAAGGGGGTCGGTGGACTGAAGCTTTCTTT
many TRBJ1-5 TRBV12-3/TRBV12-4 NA CASSLLEAFPGNQPQHF TGTGCCAGCAGTTTATTAGAGGCCTTCCCCGGCAATCAGCCCCAGCATTTT
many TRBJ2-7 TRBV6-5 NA CASSYSEQERSYEQYF TGTGCCAGCAGTTACTCGGAACAGGAGAGGTCCTACGAGCAGTACTTC
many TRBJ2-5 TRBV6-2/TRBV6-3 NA CASSRGWRETQYF TGTGCCAGCAGTCGGGGTTGGCGGGAGACCCAGTACTTC
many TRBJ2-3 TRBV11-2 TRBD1 CASSLDRDTQYF TGTGCCAGCAGCCTGGACAGGGATACGCAGTATTTT
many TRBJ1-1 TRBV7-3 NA CASSLEVVRAFF TGTGCCAGCAGCTTAGAGGTGGTGCGAGCTTTCTTT
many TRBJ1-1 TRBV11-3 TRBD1 CASSPGGRDSLEAFF TGTGCCAGCAGCCCTGGTGGCAGGGACAGCCTAGAAGCTTTCTTT
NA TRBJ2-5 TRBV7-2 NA CASSLAHNQETQYF TGTGCCAGCAGCTTAGCGCACAACCAAGAGACCCAGTACTTC
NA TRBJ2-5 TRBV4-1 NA CASSQPLAAWTQYF TGCGCCAGCAGCCAACCACTGGCGGCATGGACCCAGTACTTC
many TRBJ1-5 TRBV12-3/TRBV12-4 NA CASSFMGNQPQHF TGTGCCAGCAGTTTCATGGGCAATCAGCCCCAGCATTTT
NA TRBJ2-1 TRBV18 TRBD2 CASSPLPVAGGLNNEQFF TGTGCCAGCTCACCCCTCCCAGTCGCGGGGGGGCTGAACAATGAGCAGTTCTTC
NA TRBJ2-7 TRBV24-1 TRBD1 CATQGDHEQYF TGTGCCACCCAGGGGGACCACGAGCAGTACTTC
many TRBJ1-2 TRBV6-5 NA CASSYSVGYAYGYTF TGTGCCAGCAGTTACTCGGTGGGATATGCCTATGGCTACACCTTC
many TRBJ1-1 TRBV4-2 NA CASSQDIMGILDTEAFF TGTGCCAGCAGCCAAGATATAATGGGGATATTGGACACTGAAGCTTTCTTT
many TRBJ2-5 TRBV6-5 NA CASSYPTVPETQYF TGTGCCAGCAGTTACCCCACGGTCCCCGAGACCCAGTACTTC
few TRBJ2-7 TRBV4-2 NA CASSQGPGDSYEQYF TGTGCCAGCAGCCAAGGGCCGGGGGACTCCTACGAGCAGTACTTC
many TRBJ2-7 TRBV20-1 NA CSARARRWGAVEQYF TGCAGTGCTAGAGCCCGCCGATGGGGGGCGGTAGAGCAGTACTTC
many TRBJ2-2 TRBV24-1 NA CATSDPFVAESNTGELFF TGTGCCACCAGTGATCCTTTCGTAGCGGAGTCGAACACCGGGGAGCTGTTTTTT
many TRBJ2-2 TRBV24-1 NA CATSDLQAGNTGELFF TGTGCCACCAGTGATTTGCAGGCGGGGAACACCGGGGAGCTGTTTTTT
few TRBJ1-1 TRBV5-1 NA CASSLAGDRKDEAFF TGCGCCAGCAGCTTGGCGGGGGACCGTAAGGATGAAGCTTTCTTT
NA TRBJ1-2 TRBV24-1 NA CATSDFAWDYGYTF TGTGCCACCAGTGATTTCGCCTGGGACTATGGCTACACCTTC
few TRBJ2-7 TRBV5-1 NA CASSRGGQGKDEQYF TGCGCCAGCAGTCGGGGGGGACAGGGTAAGGACGAGCAGTACTTC
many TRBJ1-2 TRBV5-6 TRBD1 CASSWDRDYTF TGTGCCAGCAGCTGGGACAGAGACTACACCTTC
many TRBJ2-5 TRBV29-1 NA CSVGQGAWETRYF NA
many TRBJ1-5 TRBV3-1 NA CASSQDFTGNQPQHF TGTGCCAGCAGCCAAGATTTCACAGGGAATCAGCCCCAGCATTTT
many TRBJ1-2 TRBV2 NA CASSVVSGRSYTF TGTGCCAGCAGTGTGGTTTCGGGCAGGAGCTACACCTTC
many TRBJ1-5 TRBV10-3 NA CAISESGQGDGQPQHF TGTGCCATCAGTGAGTCCGGCCAAGGGGATGGCCAGCCCCAGCATTTT
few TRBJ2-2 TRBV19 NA CASSIPGAGELFF TGTGCCAGTAGTATTCCGGGCGCCGGGGAGCTGTTTTTT
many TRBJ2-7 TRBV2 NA CARRENYEQYF TGTGCCAGGAGAGAGAACTACGAGCAGTACTTC
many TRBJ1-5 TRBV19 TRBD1 CASSIEGTGNQPQHF TGTGCCAGTAGTATAGAGGGGACAGGCAATCAGCCCCAGCATTTT
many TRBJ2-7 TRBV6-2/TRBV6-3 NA CASKGRGPYEQYF TGTGCCAGCAAGGGGCGGGGGCCCTACGAGCAGTACTTC
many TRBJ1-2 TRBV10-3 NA CAISGWQGDGYTF TGTGCCATCAGTGGATGGCAGGGTGACGGCTACACCTTC
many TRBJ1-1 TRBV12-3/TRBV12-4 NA CASSPRAVGTEAFF TGTGCCAGCAGTCCCCGGGCCGTAGGAACTGAAGCTTTCTTT
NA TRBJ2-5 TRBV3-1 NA CASSQGGGFQETQYF TGTGCCAGCAGCCAGGGTGGTGGTTTTCAAGAGACCCAGTACTTC
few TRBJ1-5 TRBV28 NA CASSLLGFRTEYSNQPQHF TGTGCCAGCAGTTTATTAGGTTTTAGGACTGAGTATAGCAATCAGCCCCAGCATTTT
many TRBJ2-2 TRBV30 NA CAWSRGRLADGELFF TGTGCCTGGAGTAGGGGGCGGCTAGCGGACGGGGAGCTGTTTTTT
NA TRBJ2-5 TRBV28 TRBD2 CASSGLERGDQETQYF TGTGCCAGCAGTGGACTTGAGCGGGGAGACCAAGAGACCCAGTACTTC
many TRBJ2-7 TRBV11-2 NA CASSSQLAQYF TGTGCCAGCAGCTCCCAACTAGCGCAGTACTTC
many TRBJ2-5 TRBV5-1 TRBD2 CASSLYGTSERETQYF TGCGCCAGCAGCTTATACGGGACTAGCGAGAGAGAGACCCAGTACTTC
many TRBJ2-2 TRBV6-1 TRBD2 CASEVAGVGTGELFF TGTGCCAGCGAGGTAGCGGGAGTGGGGACCGGGGAGCTGTTTTTT
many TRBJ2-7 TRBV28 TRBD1 CASSGSGQGGFSYEQYF TGTGCCAGCAGTGGCTCGGGACAGGGAGGATTCTCCTACGAGCAGTACTTC
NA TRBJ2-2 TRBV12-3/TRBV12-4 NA CASSLSGTTNTGELFF TGTGCCAGCAGTTTATCCGGGACAACGAACACCGGGGAGCTGTTTTTT
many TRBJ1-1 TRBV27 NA CASSFGVATEAFF TGTGCCAGCAGTTTTGGGGTCGCCACTGAAGCTTTCTTT
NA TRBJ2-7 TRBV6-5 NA CASSYWAGETYEQYF TGTGCCAGCAGTTACTGGGCAGGGGAAACCTACGAGCAGTACTTC
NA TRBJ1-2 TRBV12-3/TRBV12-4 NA CASSFSGHLNYGYTF TGTGCCAGCAGTTTTTCCGGACACCTTAACTATGGCTACACCTTC
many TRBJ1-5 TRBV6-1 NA CASSERGQSQHF TGTGCCAGCAGTGAACGGGGACAATCCCAGCATTTT
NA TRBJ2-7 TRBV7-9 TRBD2 CASSLTSGRGEQYF TGTGCCAGCAGCTTGACTAGCGGGAGGGGCGAGCAGTACTTC